The next 7 T cell receptor beta chains were all read from a single sample in a study of blood T cell repertoires in COVID-19. Some clones are missing from TCRdb's copy, which holds only in-frame ones; the method was immunoSEQ multiplex PCR. The sample contains 250,000 or so clones, about 89% of which appear only once. The sequencing input was peripheral blood. These receptors were obtained from a man aged 35 to 55 with active or convalescent COVID-19.

The chain recombines TRBV4-2 with TRBJ1-2; 9 bases line up with TRBD1. The V and J ends lost 5 bases and 7 bases, in that order; junction bases with no gene match: 14. This CDR3 spans 16 amino acids. The germline V gene has CDR1 LGHNA and CDR2 YNFKEQ. The CDR3 reads CASSSPTAGQGFGYTF. CDR3 nucleotides: TGTGCCAGCAGCTCCCCAACTGCGGGACAGGGTTTTGGCTACACCTTC.

This clone was found a few times. V and J are TRBV5-1 and TRBJ1-5; D is possibly TRBD1 (6 bases). CDR3 size: 14 residues. V was trimmed by 0 bases and J by 7 bases, leaving 11 bases between them. From germline, CDR1 is SGHRS and CDR2 YFSETQ. DNA for the CDR3: TGCGCCAGCAGCTTGGAGGCAGGGGACCAGCCCCAGCATTTT. As protein: CASSLEAGDQPQHF.

This chain uses TRBV10-3 with TRBJ1-4; D is perhaps TRBD1 (6 bases). V gave up 11 bases and J gave up 7 bases, with 14 bases separating them. Germline values: CDR1 ENHRY, CDR2 SYGVKD. This CDR3 comprises 12 residues. The CDR3 region is CAVQGLGEKLFF. The CDR3 region has the DNA TGTGCCGTACAGGGTTTGGGTGAAAAACTGTTTTTT.

The V gene is TRBV15, the J gene TRBJ2-2; TRBD2 is a possible D gene (5 bases). The V gene's germline CDR1 is LNHNV and CDR2 YYDKDF (reference sequence). This CDR3 has 14 amino acids. Trimming stripped 1 base from V and 6 bases from J, with 9 bases between. The CDR3 region is CATSRGGSAGELFF. The CDR3 nucleotides are TGTGCCACCAGCAGAGGAGGTAGCGCCGGGGAGCTGTTTTTT.

The genes are TRBV10-2 and TRBJ1-5; the match to TRBD1 covers 9 bases. Trimming took 2 bases from V and 4 from J; bases not matched to a gene: 3. The germline V gene has CDR1 WSHSY and CDR2 SAAADI. There are 15 residues in the CDR3. The DNA for the CDR3 is TGCGCCAGCAGTGAGGGGGACAGGGCGAATCAGCCCCAGCATTTT. Encoded protein: CASSEGDRANQPQHF.

Concerning this clone itself: The sample contains more than one DNA sequence encoding this CDR3. This sequence joins TRBV6-5 and TRBJ1-5, with D perhaps matching TRBD1 (5 bases). Trimming pared 6 bases from V and 2 bases from J, leaving 8 bases between. The CDR3 runs 13 residues. The germline V gene has CDR1 MNHEY and CDR2 SVGAGI. The CDR3 is CASRGLGNQPQHF. DNA of the CDR3: TGTGCCAGCAGGGGGCTTGGCAATCAGCCCCAGCATTTT.

The genes are TRBV19 and TRBJ2-7; D possibly corresponds to TRBD2 (6 bases). Trimming cost V 0 bases and J 2 bases, with 14 bases left between them. Looked up from germline, CDR1 is LNHDA and CDR2 is SQIVND (reference sequence). The CDR3 is 16 residues long. The CDR3 nucleotides read TGTGCCAGTAGTATAGAACACGCCTCGGGGGCCTACGAGCAGTACTTC. Translated: CASSIEHASGAYEQYF.